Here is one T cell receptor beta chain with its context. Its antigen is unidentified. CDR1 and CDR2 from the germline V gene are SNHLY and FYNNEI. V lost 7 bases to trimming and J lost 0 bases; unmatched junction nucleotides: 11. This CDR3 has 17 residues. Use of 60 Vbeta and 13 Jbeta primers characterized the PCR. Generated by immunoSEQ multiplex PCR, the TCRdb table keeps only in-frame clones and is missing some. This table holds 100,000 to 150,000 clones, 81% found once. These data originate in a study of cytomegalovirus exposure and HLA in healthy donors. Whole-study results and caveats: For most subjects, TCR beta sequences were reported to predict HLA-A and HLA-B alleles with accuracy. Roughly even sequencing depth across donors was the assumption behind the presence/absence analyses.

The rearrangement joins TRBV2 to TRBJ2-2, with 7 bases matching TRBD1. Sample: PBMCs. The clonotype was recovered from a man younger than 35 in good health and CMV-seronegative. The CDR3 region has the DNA TGTGCCAGCAATACTCCTCCGGGACAGTCGAACACCGGGGAGCTGTTTTTT. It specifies CASNTPPGQSNTGELFF.